The 20 T cell receptor beta chains in this list originate from one sample, sequenced in a study of blood T cell repertoires in COVID-19. Profiled with immunoSEQ multiplex PCR; TCRdb holds only in-frame clones, not every one. This repertoire shows 150,000 to 200,000 clones, around 84% found once; its top ten account for 5.5% to 7%. The sample was peripheral blood. These receptors were collected from a man aged 45 to 65 with active or convalescent COVID-19.

The V and J genes are TRBV18 and TRBJ1-1; D gene uncertain. The ends were cut back, 4 bases at V and 4 bases at J, with 19 bases in the middle. Germline CDR1 and CDR2: KGHSH and LQKENI. The CDR3 spans 16 residues. The CDR3 here is CASSLNLEGALTEAFF. In nucleotides, the CDR3 is TGTGCCAGCTCACTCAACCTAGAGGGTGCGCTCACTGAAGCTTTCTTT.

This clone came up once. This rearrangement joins TRBV18 to TRBJ1-2; possible D gene TRBD1, 6 bases. The V and J ends lost 3 bases and 4 bases respectively, with 9 bases between them. Germline V gene sequence: CDR1 KGHSH, CDR2 LQKENI. The CDR3 covers 13 residues. The CDR3 spells CASSPQGPYGYTF. The CDR3 nucleotides are TGTGCCAGCTCACCCCAGGGGCCCTATGGCTACACCTTC. Looking up the rest from reference TRBV18 and TRBJ1-2 gives the full variable domain: NAGVMQNPRHLVRRRGQEARLRCSPMKGHSHVYWYRQLPEEGLKFMVYLQKENIIDESGMPKERFSAEFPKEGPSILRIQQVVRGDSAAYFCASSPQGPYGYTFGSGTRLTVV.

This clone appeared once. This sequence joins TRBV3-1 (or the pseudogene TRBV3-2) and TRBJ1-1, with D unresolved. Germline V gene data show CDR1 as LGHDT and CDR2 as YNNKEL (reference sequence). The V end lost 7 bases, the J end lost 0 bases, and 6 bases lay between the germline ends. There are 12 residues in the CDR3. CDR3 sequence: CASKNMNTEAFF. Here the CDR3 DNA reads TGTGCCAGCAAGAACATGAACACTGAAGCTTTCTTT.

The chain is built from TRBV6-6 and TRBJ2-3, with 7 bases lining up with TRBD2. CDR1 and CDR2 from the germline V gene are MNHNY and SVGAGI (reference sequence). With 6 bases clipped from V and 5 bases from J, the junction kept 2 bases outside the gene matches. CDR3 length equals 12 residues. CDR3 DNA sequence: TGTGCCAGCAGCCCGGGGGGAGATACGCAGTATTTT. It specifies CASSPGGDTQYF.

This sequence joins TRBV10-3 and TRBJ2-2, with 7 bases aligning to TRBD1. Trimming took 0 bases from V and 2 from J; bases not matched to a gene: 0. Germline V gene lookup returns CDR1 ENHRY and CDR2 SYGVKD. The CDR3 is 15 residues long. This chain's CDR3 is CAISESGGNTGELFF. The CDR3 DNA sequence: TGTGCCATCAGTGAGTCAGGGGGCAACACCGGGGAGCTGTTTTTT.

This rearrangement joins TRBV5-6 to TRBJ2-7; D perhaps matches TRBD1 (5 bases). There are 15 residues in the CDR3. Germline CDR1 is SGHDT and CDR2 is YYEEEE. V was trimmed by 0 bases and J by 3 bases, leaving 13 bases between them. The CDR3 is CASSLVFQGYYEQYF. CDR3 coding DNA: TGTGCCAGCAGCTTGGTATTCCAGGGATACTACGAGCAGTACTTC.

V and J are TRBV5-5 and TRBJ2-7; tentative D call: TRBD2 (6 bases). Germline CDR1 is SGHKS and CDR2 is YYEKEE (reference sequence). The length of the CDR3 is 14 residues. Trimming took 0 bases from V and 2 from J, leaving 9 bases between them. CDR3: CASSLDGTAYEQYF. The CDR3 nucleotides read TGTGCCAGCAGCTTGGACGGGACTGCCTACGAGCAGTACTTC.

The chain carries TRBV5-5 and TRBJ2-2; 7 positions match TRBD2. The CDR3 runs to 16 residues. Germline lookup yields CDR1 SGHKS and CDR2 YYEKEE (reference sequence). V gave up 3 bases and J gave up 1 base; unmatched junction bases: 6. The CDR3 here is CASSSQAGQNTGELFF. As DNA, the CDR3 is TGTGCCAGCAGCTCCCAAGCGGGGCAGAACACCGGGGAGCTGTTTTTT.

The V call is TRBV12-3 or TRBV12-4, the J call TRBJ2-2; TRBD1 agrees at 9 bases. Trimming at V came to 5 bases and at J to 10 bases, leaving 5 bases not matched to a gene. The CDR3 runs 13 residues. The DNA of the CDR3 is TGTGCCAGCAGTCGACAGGGGGAACTGGAGCTGTTTTTT. Translating gives CASSRQGELELFF.

V is TRBV24-1 and J is TRBJ2-1, with 7 bases lining up with TRBD2. This CDR3 has 17 amino acids. Looked up from germline, CDR1 is KGHDR and CDR2 is SFDVKD. The V gene end was trimmed by 0 bases and the J gene end by 4 bases; junction bases not matched to a gene: 8. The CDR3: CATSDLGREGLYNEQFF. The DNA of the CDR3 is TGTGCCACCAGTGATTTGGGGAGGGAGGGGCTGTACAATGAGCAGTTCTTC.

This sequence joins TRBV9 and TRBJ1-2; tentative D call: TRBD1 (5 bases). V was clipped by 3 bases and J by 5 bases, with 17 bases between them. CDR3 length: 15 amino acids. Germline V gives CDR1 SGDLS, CDR2 YYNGEE. The CDR3, as DNA: TGTGCCAGCAGCGGACAAGGCCTTAGGGGATATGGCTACACCTTC. As protein: CASSGQGLRGYGYTF.

This clone was found once. The chain recombines TRBV30 with TRBJ2-3; the match to TRBD1 covers 10 bases. After removal of 3 bases from V and 4 bases from J, the junction contained 7 bases not matched to a gene. Germline V gives CDR1 GTSNPN, CDR2 SVGIG (reference sequence). This CDR3 region has 15 residues. CDR3 region: CAWSAGTGASDTQYF. In DNA form, the CDR3 reads TGTGCCTGGAGCGCCGGGACAGGGGCGTCAGATACGCAGTATTTT.

This chain uses TRBV28 with TRBJ2-1; 7 bases are a match to TRBD2. Germline V CDR1 and CDR2: MDHEN, SYDVKM. The CDR3 covers 13 residues. Trimming cost V 9 bases and J 0 bases; bases outside gene matches: 2. CDR3 in amino acids: CASTSDSYNEQFF. The CDR3 nucleotides read TGTGCCAGTACTAGCGACTCCTACAATGAGCAGTTCTTC.

This clone came up a few times. The chain uses TRBV6-5 and TRBJ1-5; 10 nucleotides match TRBD1. Germline assignment: CDR1 MNHEY and CDR2 SVGAGI. The CDR3 covers 12 residues. CDR3 residues: CATGGRNQPQHF. DNA of the CDR3: TGTGCGACAGGGGGCCGCAATCAGCCCCAGCATTTT.

The rearrangement uses TRBV24-1 and TRBJ2-1, with 8 bases that match TRBD2. Germline CDR1 and CDR2: KGHDR and SFDVKD. The CDR3 has 16 residues. With 1 base clipped from V and 8 bases from J, the junction kept 9 bases outside the gene matches. In DNA form, the CDR3 reads TGTGCCACCAGTGATTTAGGCGGCGGGGGGCACTATGAGCAGTTCTTC. It translates to CATSDLGGGGHYEQFF.

This chain connects TRBV7-9 to TRBJ1-5; the match to TRBD1 covers 8 bases. This CDR3 is 12 amino acids long. The V gene's germline CDR1 is SEHNR and CDR2 FQNEAQ (reference sequence). The CDR3 DNA follows: TGTGCAGCAGGGGGCTCGGGTCAGCCCCAGCATTTT. It is translated as CAAGGSGQPQHF.

The chain employs TRBV5-1 and TRBJ1-1; D is possibly TRBD1 (5 bases). V dropped 2 bases and J dropped 1 base, with 12 bases sitting between them. Germline-derived CDR1 and CDR2 are SGHRS and YFSETQ. CDR3 length: 15 residues. The CDR3 sequence is CASSFNGGSNTEAFF. For the CDR3, the DNA is TGCGCCAGCAGCTTTAACGGGGGATCGAACACTGAAGCTTTCTTT. Complete variable domain (other parts from reference TRBV5-1 and TRBJ1-1): KAGVTQTPRYLIKTRGQQVTLSCSPISGHRSVSWYQQTPGQGLQFLFEYFSETQRNKGNFPGRFSGRQFSNSRSEMNVSTLELGDSALYLCASSFNGGSNTEAFFGQGTRLTVV.

The CDR3 loop is CASSQTSGTGIYEQYF. In nucleotides, the CDR3 is TGTGCCAGCAGCCAAACCTCCGGGACAGGGATCTACGAGCAGTACTTC. The rearrangement uses TRBV9 and TRBJ2-7; 9 bases match TRBD1. With V trimmed by 4 bases and J by 3 bases, 11 bases remained unmatched. Per germline, CDR1 SGDLS and CDR2 YYNGEE. The CDR3 is made up of 16 amino acids.

This rearrangement joins TRBV25-1 to TRBJ1-4; D ambiguous. Trimming cost V 0 bases and J 4 bases, with 9 bases left between them. The CDR3 sequence is 15 residues long. The germline V gene encodes CDR1 MGHDK and CDR2 SYGVNS. CDR3 region: CASSEYRGFNEKLFF. CDR3 nucleotide sequence: TGTGCCAGCAGTGAATACCGGGGTTTTAATGAAAAACTGTTTTTT.

The CDR3 is CASSPPTGRRSPLHF. The CDR3 DNA follows: TGTGCCAGCAGCCCCCCGACAGGGAGGCGTTCACCCCTCCACTTT. This sequence joins TRBV7-2 and TRBJ1-6; 7 bases line up with TRBD1. The CDR3 sequence is 15 residues long. Germline values: CDR1 SGHTA, CDR2 FQGNSA. With V trimmed by 5 bases and J by 9 bases, 10 bases remained unmatched.